This T cell receptor beta chain emerged from a study of blood T cell repertoires in COVID-19. In the study overall: Whether acute or convalescent, the COVID-19 samples came from the United States, Italy and Spain. The analysed material was cDNA or gDNA that came from T cells, B-cell-depleted T cells, or PBMCs.

Per the original data handling: Amplification from reference gene primers served as the basis for estimated nucleated cell counts. Generated by immunoSEQ multiplex PCR, the TCRdb table keeps only in-frame clones and is missing some. Clonal size and the V and J genes are those of that table, whereas D and trimming came from the DNA. Altogether 90,000 to 130,000 clones are present, 82% being singletons, with the ten largest covering more than 15%. Germline values: CDR1 KGHDR, CDR2 SFDVKD. Unmatched junction bases numbered 9, after V lost 9 bases and J lost 1 base. The CDR3 length is 15 residues. The chain joins TRBV24-1 to TRBJ2-3, with 7 nucleotides matching TRBD2. The receptor was isolated from a woman aged 60 to 75 with acute or convalescent COVID-19. The sample was peripheral blood. This chain's CDR3 is CATRSRGGGTDTQYF. The DNA of the CDR3 is TGTGCCACCCGTTCCCGGGGAGGGGGCACAGATACGCAGTATTTT.